What follows is one T cell receptor (beta chain) and its context. Antigen: not known. The PCR had 60 Vbeta and 13 Jbeta primers. Profiled with immunoSEQ multiplex PCR; TCRdb holds only in-frame clones, not every one. Here the sample spans fewer than 200,000 clones, about 12% being singletons. This CDR3 comprises 12 residues. Between the trimmed V and J ends, which lost 7 bases and 4 bases, there was a span of 8 bases. Germline-derived CDR1 and CDR2 are LNHDA and SQIVND (reference sequence). The donors were healthy bone marrow donors. The data were taken from a study of cytomegalovirus exposure and HLA in healthy donors. Study-wide context: Prior work identified 120 million or so unique TCR beta sequences in 190 million or so T cells. Whole-study results and caveats: HLA allele associations emerged for about 16,000 TCR beta sequences in a later analysis, at 0.05 false discovery rate.

The sequence derives from a middle-aged man in good health and CMV-seropositive. Sequenced input: PBMCs. This chain uses TRBV19 with TRBJ1-3; a possible D gene is TRBD1 (6 bases). The CDR3 loop reads CASTGVGNTIYF. CDR3 DNA sequence: TGTGCCAGTACAGGGGTGGGAAACACCATATATTTT.